This paragraph covers one T cell receptor beta chain sequence. Its antigen is not known. The data were taken from a study of beta chain features in type 1 diabetes. Study-wide findings and caveats: Relative to healthy donors, patients appeared to have naive, central memory and Treg TCRB repertoires that were more similar. Shorter TCRB CDR3s, moderately but significantly so, were found in Type 1 diabetes patients in all four CD4+ subsets.

Averaging roughly 110 mL, one heparinised blood draw was given by each donor. CD45RO/CCR7/CD25/CD127/CD95/CD27 sorting isolated CD4+ naive, central memory, regulatory and stem cell-like memory cells. V was pared by 4 bases and J by 3 bases, with 12 bases between. CDR1 is SGHTA, CDR2 FQGNSA, per germline. CDR3 length equals 14 residues. The whole isolated RNA underwent reverse transcription, so sequencing captured expressed TCRB transcripts. Sequencing was performed with immunoSEQ multiplex PCR; in TCRdb, only in-frame clones are kept and a portion is missing. The repertoire has 250,000 to 350,000 clones, approximately 15% of them found once; the top ten carry about 6.6%.

The sequence derives from a man aged 25-45 years in good health. Sequenced input: central memory CD4+ T cells from blood. The chain links TRBV7-2 to TRBJ1-1; maybe TRBD1 (6 bases). The CDR3 protein is CASSSGQRDTEAFF. CDR3 bases: TGTGCCAGCAGCTCAGGACAGAGGGACACTGAAGCTTTCTTT. The full variable domain, its missing parts supplied by reference TRBV7-2 and TRBJ1-1, is GAGVSQSPSNKVTEKGKDVELRCDPISGHTALYWYRQSLGQGLEFLIYFQGNSAPDKSGLPSDRFSAERTGGSVSTLTIQRTQQEDSAVYLCASSSGQRDTEAFFGQGTRLTVV.